The sequence of this T cell receptor (beta chain) was determined in a study of human T cells and chemical hapten exposure. This CDR3 is built from 17 residues. V lost 0 bases to trimming and J lost 0 bases, with 9 bases between them. Germline CDR1 and CDR2: LNHDA and SQIVND (reference sequence). The authors extracted total RNA from unfractionated whole blood. TCRdb used MiXCR to reprocess the 5' RACE reads, holding one entry per CDR3 protein. The sample lists 110,000 or so distinct CDR3 sequences, around 20% seen once, with approximately 3% in the top ten. The V gene is TRBV19, the J gene TRBJ1-6; D not resolved. The TCR comes from a human donor in good health. The CDR3 nucleotides read TGTGCCAGTAGTATAGACGACGGTGGCTCCTATAATTCACCCCTCCACTTT. Translating it yields CASSIDDGGSYNSPLHF. The entire variable domain, with the rest obtained from reference TRBV19 and TRBJ1-6, is as follows: DGGITQSPKYLFRKEGQNVTLSCEQNLNHDAMYWYRQDPGQGLRLIYYSQIVNDFQKGDIAEGYSVSREKKESFPLTVTSAQKNPTAFYLCASSIDDGGSYNSPLHFGNGTRLTVT.